This passage covers 19 T cell receptor beta chains from one sample sequenced in a study of cytomegalovirus exposure and HLA in healthy donors. The PCR contained 60 Vbeta and 13 Jbeta primers. Produced via immunoSEQ multiplex PCR; TCRdb's table is partial and in-frame only. The sample's table shows approximately 190,000 clones. Sequences were obtained from PBMCs. These receptors were collected from a boy aged 10-17 years in good health and CMV-seronegative.

The chain employs TRBV18 and TRBJ2-2, with 8 bases aligning to TRBD1. This CDR3 has 15 residues. CDR1 is KGHSH, CDR2 LQKENI, per germline. J lost 5 bases, V lost 3 bases, and 5 bases had no gene match. CDR3 in amino acids: CASSPRTGRTGELFF. The CDR3 DNA follows: TGTGCCAGCTCACCGCGGACAGGGCGAACCGGGGAGCTGTTTTTT.

This chain links TRBV11-2 with TRBJ1-2, with 7 nucleotides matching TRBD1. The V segment lost 4 bases and the J segment 5 bases; nucleotides outside the gene matches: 10. Germline V gene data show CDR1 as SGHAT and CDR2 as FQNNGV. The length of the CDR3 is 15 residues. CDR3 DNA: TGTGCCAGCAGCTCTATCGACAGGGCCTATTATGGCTACACCTTC. It encodes CASSSIDRAYYGYTF.

CDR3 protein: CASSLGGLGTEAFF. Written as DNA, the CDR3 is TGTGCCAGCAGCTTGGGGGGGTTGGGGACTGAAGCTTTCTTT. The gene calls are TRBV7-6 and TRBJ1-1, with a weak D call TRBD1 (5 bases). This CDR3 contains 14 residues. V was shortened by 3 bases and J by 5 bases, with 13 bases between the two germline ends. The V gene's germline CDR1 is SGHVS and CDR2 FNYEAQ.

This rearrangement joins TRBV5-1 to TRBJ1-3; 11 bases line up with TRBD1. The J segment lost 3 bases and the V segment lost 4 bases, leaving 3 bases of the junction unmatched. Germline CDR1 and CDR2: SGHRS and YFSETQ. This CDR3 is built from 15 residues. The CDR3 DNA reads TGCGCCAGCAGCGGACAGGGGGCAAATGGAAACACCATATATTTT. Protein: CASSGQGANGNTIYF.

The chain joins TRBV4-3 to TRBJ2-4; TRBD2 is a possible D gene (6 bases). In germline, CDR1 is LGHNA, CDR2 YSLEER. The germline V and J ends were trimmed by 1 base and 8 bases, with 15 bases remaining between them. CDR3 length: 15 residues. The CDR3 sequence: CASSQVSGTGDIQYF. DNA of the CDR3: TGCGCCAGCAGCCAAGTCTCCGGGACTGGGGACATTCAGTACTTC.

The rearrangement uses TRBV29-1 and TRBJ2-1, with 10 nucleotides matching TRBD1. The V segment lost 8 bases and the J segment 2 bases; nucleotides outside the gene matches: 6. Per the germline V gene, CDR1 is SQVTM and CDR2 is ANQGSEA. The CDR3 loop spans 14 amino acids. The CDR3 loop is CSIKGTGAYNEQFF. The DNA of the CDR3 is TGCAGCATCAAGGGGACAGGGGCCTACAATGAGCAGTTCTTC.

V is TRBV29-1 and J is TRBJ2-2; perhaps TRBD2 as D (5 bases). The CDR3 length is 13 residues. Trimming left V 6 bases short and J 3 bases short, with 11 bases between. The germline V gene has CDR1 SQVTM and CDR2 ANQGSEA. The CDR3 DNA reads TGCAGCGTCGGAGGACTTTACACCGGGGAGCTGTTTTTT. Its translation is CSVGGLYTGELFF.

The chain combines TRBV10-3 with TRBJ1-1, with TRBD1 identical over 9 bases. Germline trimming cut 8 bases from V and 4 bases from J; bases unmatched to any gene: 8. The length of the CDR3 is 14 residues. Germline V gives CDR1 ENHRY, CDR2 SYGVKD. The DNA for the CDR3 is TGTGCCATCGCGGCGGACAGGGGAGGCACTGAAGCTTTCTTT. Its translation is CAIAADRGGTEAFF.

V usage is TRBV19 and J usage is TRBJ2-7, with D possibly matching TRBD2 (6 bases). The CDR3 sequence is 14 residues long. The germline V gene has CDR1 LNHDA and CDR2 SQIVND (reference sequence). The ends were cut back, 3 bases at V and 9 bases at J, with 18 bases in the middle. This CDR3 reads CASSMGRGPNGQYF. CDR3 sequence (DNA): TGTGCCAGTAGTATGGGGCGGGGCCCCAACGGGCAGTACTTC.

The chain employs TRBV4-1 and TRBJ2-7; TRBD1 agrees at 9 bases. With V trimmed by 2 bases and J by 9 bases, 5 bases remained unmatched. The CDR3 has 13 amino acids. CDR1 and CDR2 from the germline V gene are MGHRA and YSYEKL. The CDR3 DNA reads TGCGCCAGCAGCCAACGGACAGGGGACGGGCAGTACTTC. Protein product: CASSQRTGDGQYF.

This sequence joins TRBV5-5 and TRBJ1-2; possibly TRBD1 for D (5 bases). The V end was cut by 0 bases, the J end by 8 bases, with 14 bases between. CDR1 is SGHKS, CDR2 YYEKEE, per germline (reference sequence). The CDR3 is 14 amino acids. CDR3 nucleotides: TGTGCCAGCAGCTTGGGAAGCGGGGCATCGGGCTACACCTTC. Translated, it gives CASSLGSGASGYTF.

The DNA of the CDR3 is TGTGCCAGCAGGCGGGGGCAGCCCTACGAGCAGTACTTC. Translated: CASRRGQPYEQYF. The chain employs TRBV2 and TRBJ2-5; maybe TRBD2 (7 bases). The J call is uncertain, as TRBJ2-7 better fits the DNA end. The germline V gene encodes CDR1 SNHLY and CDR2 FYNNEI. This CDR3 is built from 13 residues.

The V call is TRBV5-6, the J call TRBJ2-3; D may be TRBD2 (6 bases). CDR3 size: 15 residues. V lost 3 bases to trimming and J lost 0 bases, with 11 bases between them. CDR1 SGHDT and CDR2 YYEEEE come from the germline V gene. The CDR3 loop is CASSWDWASTDTQYF. CDR3 DNA: TGTGCCAGCAGCTGGGACTGGGCTAGCACAGATACGCAGTATTTT.

V gene TRBV14 combines with J gene TRBJ2-1, with D maybe TRBD1 (6 bases). The CDR3 has 17 residues. The germline gives CDR1 SGHDN, CDR2 FVKESK. Trimming took off 5 bases at V and 3 bases at J, with 20 bases between the two ends. The CDR3 is CASSGRWRQAHYNEQFF. The CDR3 DNA is TGTGCCAGCAGCGGTCGGTGGCGACAGGCCCACTACAATGAGCAGTTCTTC.

The chain joins TRBV29-1 to TRBJ1-1, with 9 bases that match TRBD1. Germline V gives CDR1 SQVTM, CDR2 ANQGSEA. This CDR3 is 14 amino acids long. Unmatched junction bases numbered 12, after V lost 6 bases and J lost 7 bases. The CDR3 protein is CSVALTGGSREAFF. In nucleotides, the CDR3 is TGCAGCGTGGCACTCACAGGGGGCTCTCGTGAAGCTTTCTTT.

This chain links TRBV7-2 with TRBJ1-5; D call uncertain. Germline V gene lookup returns CDR1 SGHTA and CDR2 FQGNSA. Trimming cost V 5 bases and J 6 bases, with 17 bases left between them. The CDR3 covers 15 residues. The CDR3 spells CASSLSPGSGQPQHF. The CDR3 bases are TGTGCCAGCAGCCTTAGCCCCGGGAGCGGTCAGCCCCAGCATTTT.

The chain couples TRBV6-1 to TRBJ2-7; D uncertain. This CDR3 spans 12 amino acids. Trimming removed 7 bases from V and 4 bases from J, with 11 bases in between. Germline lookup yields CDR1 MNHNS and CDR2 SASEGT. The CDR3 here is CASTTDIYEQYF. For the CDR3, the DNA is TGTGCCAGCACTACCGACATTTACGAGCAGTACTTC.

This CDR3 reads CASGPGPSAYGYTF. The CDR3 DNA is TGTGCTAGTGGACCAGGGCCCTCCGCCTATGGCTACACCTTC. V usage is TRBV12-5 and J usage is TRBJ1-2, with D possibly TRBD1 on 5 matching bases. V was pared by 6 bases and J by 4 bases, with 15 bases between. This CDR3 has 14 residues. Germline V CDR1 and CDR2: LGHNT, FRNRAP. Full variable domain (outside the CDR3, taken from reference TRBV12-5 and TRBJ1-2): DARVTQTPRHKVTEMGQEVTMRCQPILGHNTVFWYRQTMMQGLELLAYFRNRAPLDDSGMPKDRFSAEMPDATLATLKIQPSEPRDSAVYFCASGPGPSAYGYTFGSGTRLTVV.

This chain uses TRBV4-1 with TRBJ1-2, with TRBD1 matching over 9 bases. The CDR3 runs 15 residues. Germline V lookup: CDR1 MGHRA, CDR2 YSYEKL. The junction had 5 bases not matched to a gene; V was cut back by 2 bases and J by 4 bases. The CDR3 DNA is TGCGCCAGCAGCCAATCCGGGACAGGGTCCTATGGCTACACCTTC. Translation: CASSQSGTGSYGYTF.